Each of the 25 T cell receptor beta chains below was sequenced from the same sample in a study of T cell responses to AZD1222 COVID-19 vaccine. Clones were read by immunoSEQ multiplex PCR, and TCRdb kept only the in-frame ones, dropping some. The repertoire holds about 190,000 clones, with 75% to 90% as singletons. The material was peripheral blood, obtained on day 0 of MenACWY control vaccination. The receptors were gathered from an adult in good health.

The rearrangement joins TRBV6-4 to TRBJ2-3; 10 bases map to TRBD2. This CDR3 has 15 amino acids. Germline CDR1 and CDR2: MRHNA and SNTAGT. V was clipped by 5 bases and J by 0 bases; unmatched bases: 2. DNA of the CDR3: TGTGCCAGCAGTCCGACTAGCGGGAGCACAGATACGCAGTATTTT. Translation: CASSPTSGSTDTQYF.

The V call is TRBV3-1 (or the pseudogene TRBV3-2), the J call TRBJ2-7; D gene ambiguous. The CDR3 runs 13 residues. Per germline, CDR1 LGHDT and CDR2 YNNKEL (reference sequence). V was trimmed by 3 bases and J by 1 base, leaving 7 bases between them. CDR3 DNA sequence: TGTGCCAGCAGCCAGGGTACATCCTACGAGCAGTACTTC. It encodes CASSQGTSYEQYF.

V is TRBV3-1 (or the pseudogene TRBV3-2) and J is TRBJ2-2; D is undetermined. The germline V gene has CDR1 LGHDT and CDR2 YNNKEL (reference sequence). Trimming removed 1 base at V and 8 bases at J, with 8 bases between. This CDR3 is built from 13 residues. The CDR3 loop reads CASSQGAGGELFF. CDR3 coding DNA: TGTGCCAGCAGCCAAGGGGCCGGGGGGGAGCTGTTTTTT.

The rearrangement joins TRBV27 to TRBJ2-2; TRBD2 matches at 7 bases. The CDR3 length is 16 residues. V lost 5 bases and J lost 4; bases outside the gene matches: 10. CDR1 is MNHEY, CDR2 SMNVEV, per germline (reference sequence). CDR3 amino acids: CASSLNGGSGTGELFF. In nucleotides, the CDR3 is TGTGCCAGCAGTCTAAATGGCGGGAGTGGCACCGGGGAGCTGTTTTTT.

The chain employs TRBV21-1 and TRBJ2-2; the tabulated D call, TRBD2, remains unverified against the DNA. TRBV21-1 is tagged as a pseudogene. The CDR3 contains 16 residues. CDR3 coding DNA: TGTGCCAGCAGCGAGGAGGGACGGTCGAACACCGGGGAGCTGTTTTTT. It translates to CASSEEGRSNTGELFF.

The V gene is TRBV2, the J gene TRBJ2-5, with D possibly matching TRBD2 (5 bases). The germline gives CDR1 SNHLY, CDR2 FYNNEI. The V end lost 8 bases, the J end lost 5 bases, and 15 bases lay between the germline ends. This CDR3 is 13 amino acids long. CDR3 coding DNA: TGTGCCAGCCACTCCGGGATGTTTGAGACCCAGTACTTC. As protein: CASHSGMFETQYF.

J is TRBJ1-2 and V is TRBV19; D may be TRBD1 (6 bases). V was pared by 5 bases and J by 5 bases, with 18 bases between. Germline CDR1 and CDR2: LNHDA and SQIVND (reference sequence). There are 15 residues in the CDR3. DNA for the CDR3: TGTGCCAGTAGTCCCCGGACAGCGGACTGGTATGGCTACACCTTC. Amino acid sequence: CASSPRTADWYGYTF.

The rearrangement links TRBV29-1 to TRBJ2-1, with 10 positions matching TRBD2. Trimming removed 4 bases from V and 6 bases from J; junction bases left unmatched: 18. The CDR3 spans 18 residues. CDR1 SQVTM and CDR2 ANQGSEA come from the germline V gene. The CDR3 sequence: CSVGPSAGGPTGLNEQFF. In nucleotides, the CDR3 is TGCAGCGTTGGGCCGTCAGCGGGAGGGCCGACTGGACTCAATGAGCAGTTCTTC.

This clone was detected only a few times. This chain uses TRBV6-2 or TRBV6-3 with TRBJ2-1, with 11 bases fitting TRBD2. CDR3 length equals 18 residues. The V gene end was trimmed by 5 bases and the J gene end by 0 bases; junction bases not matched to a gene: 9. Germline CDR1 reads MNHEY; CDR2 reads SVGEGT. The CDR3 reads CASSPLAGATSSYNEQFF. The CDR3 DNA is TGTGCCAGCAGTCCACTAGCGGGGGCCACGAGCTCCTACAATGAGCAGTTCTTC.

V gene TRBV9 combines with J gene TRBJ1-1; D is unresolved. This CDR3 comprises 14 residues. With 6 bases removed from V and 3 bases from J, the gap between germline ends came to 15 bases. Germline V gene data show CDR1 as SGDLS and CDR2 as YYNGEE. The CDR3 spells CASTALGPDTEAFF. In DNA, the CDR3 is TGTGCCAGCACCGCCCTTGGGCCAGACACTGAAGCTTTCTTT.

Here the CDR3 DNA reads TGCGCCAGCAGCTTGGGGGACAGGGGTGTCTCACCCCTCCACTTT. This translates into CASSLGDRGVSPLHF. This chain uses TRBV5-1 with TRBJ1-6; TRBD1 agrees at 10 bases. CDR1 is SGHRS and CDR2 is YFSETQ in the germline V gene. After removal of 0 bases from V and 10 bases from J, the junction contained 4 bases not matched to a gene. The CDR3 has 15 amino acids.

The chain recombines TRBV28 with TRBJ2-6, with 8 bases identical to TRBD1. Looked up from germline, CDR1 is MDHEN and CDR2 is SYDVKM. The ends lost 6 bases at V and 2 bases at J; junction bases unmatched: 3. The CDR3 spans 15 residues. Written as DNA, the CDR3 is TGTGCCAGCAGACCGACAGGGGCTGGGGCCAACGTCCTGACTTTC. The encoded protein is CASRPTGAGANVLTF.

The rearrangement links TRBV30 to TRBJ1-4, with a possible D match to TRBD1 (6 bases). V lost 8 bases and J lost 0, with 13 bases in between. The CDR3 is 14 amino acids. Germline CDR1 reads GTSNPN; CDR2 reads SVGIG (reference sequence). The CDR3 spells CAVQGSATNEKLFF. CDR3 nucleotide sequence: TGTGCCGTTCAGGGGTCTGCAACTAATGAAAAACTGTTTTTT.

The chain carries TRBV5-1 and TRBJ1-1; D gene unclear. The CDR3 length is 15 residues. Looked up from germline, CDR1 is SGHRS and CDR2 is YFSETQ. The V end was cut by 0 bases, the J end by 1 base, with 10 bases between. CDR3: CASSLVNIENTEAFF. CDR3 coding DNA: TGCGCCAGCAGCTTGGTCAACATAGAGAACACTGAAGCTTTCTTT.

The count of this clone is one. The chain has TRBV6-5 and TRBJ2-1, with 10 bases matching TRBD2. This CDR3 has 16 amino acids. From germline, CDR1 is MNHEY and CDR2 SVGAGI. The V and J ends lost 4 bases and 7 bases, in that order; junction bases with no gene match: 10. In DNA form, the CDR3 reads TGTGCCAGCAGTTCCCCGGCTAGCGGGAGAGGGAATGAGCAGTTCTTC. This translates into CASSSPASGRGNEQFF.

This clone was seen a single time. The chain uses TRBV4-3 and TRBJ1-6, with 8 bases lining up with TRBD1. The ends lost 4 bases at V and 7 bases at J; junction bases unmatched: 12. CDR3 length: 17 residues. The V gene's germline CDR1 is LGHNA and CDR2 YSLEER. DNA for the CDR3: TGCGCCAGCAGCCCCGGACAGGGTAGGGAGGGGAATTCACCCCTCCACTTT. As protein: CASSPGQGREGNSPLHF.

The genes are TRBV29-1 and TRBJ2-7; tentatively, D is TRBD1 or TRBD2 (5 bases each). The CDR3 has 14 residues. V lost 4 bases and J lost 6, with 19 bases in between. CDR1 is SQVTM, CDR2 ANQGSEA, per germline. In DNA form, the CDR3 reads TGCAGCGTTGTGGGGGACCGGGGTCGCGGCGAGCAGTACTTC. Encoded protein: CSVVGDRGRGEQYF.

The rearrangement uses TRBV7-2 and TRBJ2-3; D might be TRBD2 (7 bases). Germline V gene lookup returns CDR1 SGHTA and CDR2 FQGNSA. The V end lost 3 bases, the J end lost 11 bases, and 15 bases lay between the germline ends. This CDR3 is 13 amino acids long. The CDR3: CASSFDGGRGQYF. In nucleotides, the CDR3 is TGTGCCAGCAGCTTCGACGGGGGGCGCGGGCAGTATTTT.

This clone was counted once. CDR3 nucleotides: TGTGCCAGCAGCCCCATCGGGGGCTACGAGCAGTACTTC. It yields the protein CASSPIGGYEQYF. This sequence joins TRBV7-3 and TRBJ2-7, with a tentative D call TRBD2 (6 bases). Trimming pared 5 bases from V and 3 bases from J, leaving 11 bases between. CDR1 SGHTA and CDR2 FQGTGA come from the germline V gene. There are 13 residues in the CDR3. The entire variable domain, with the rest obtained from reference TRBV7-3 and TRBJ2-7, is as follows: GAGVSQTPSNKVTEKGKYVELRCDPISGHTALYWYRQSLGQGPEFLIYFQGTGAADDSGLPNDRFFAVRPEGSVSTLKIQRTERGDSAVYLCASSPIGGYEQYFGPGTRLTVT.

The CDR3 region has the DNA TGTGCCAGCAGCCAAGGACAGTTCAATCAGCCCCAGCATTTT. Residues: CASSQGQFNQPQHF. The chain employs TRBV3-1 (or the pseudogene TRBV3-2) and TRBJ1-5; perhaps TRBD1 as D (5 bases). Germline loops: CDR1 LGHDT, CDR2 YNNKEL (reference sequence). The ends were cut back, 1 base at V and 3 bases at J, with 7 bases in the middle. This CDR3 is 14 amino acids long.

V and J are TRBV21-1 and TRBJ1-1; the D call in the table, TRBD1, was not verified against the DNA. TRBV21-1 is recorded as a pseudogene. The CDR3 totals 16 residues. The DNA for the CDR3 is TGTGCCAGCAGCCCACGCAGGGACAGGGGTGGCACTGAAGCTTTCTTT. It codes for CASSPRRDRGGTEAFF.

The rearrangement uses TRBV19 and TRBJ1-5, with a tentative D call TRBD1 (5 bases). CDR1 and CDR2 (germline): LNHDA, SQIVND (reference sequence). This CDR3 region has 15 residues. V was shortened by 6 bases and J by 6 bases, with 18 bases between the two germline ends. CDR3 sequence (DNA): TGTGCCAGTAGGACCCGGACGCCAGGGAGTCAGCCCCAGCATTTT. Its protein product is CASRTRTPGSQPQHF.

The chain uses TRBV28 and TRBJ2-7; no definite D call. The CDR3 sequence is 13 residues long. The germline V gene encodes CDR1 MDHEN and CDR2 SYDVKM. Between the trimmed V and J ends, which lost 6 bases and 3 bases, there was a span of 12 bases. The CDR3 is CASSPSGDYEQYF. Here the CDR3 DNA reads TGTGCCAGCAGCCCGAGTGGAGACTACGAGCAGTACTTC.

The chain carries TRBV28 and TRBJ1-5; no reliable D call. V lost 4 bases to trimming and J lost 6 bases, with 10 bases between them. Per the germline V gene, CDR1 is MDHEN and CDR2 is SYDVKM. The CDR3 loop spans 13 amino acids. CDR3 sequence (DNA): TGTGCCAGCAGTTCCCTCAACGGTCAGCCCCAGCATTTT. This encodes CASSSLNGQPQHF.

The genes are TRBV27 and TRBJ1-1, with D possibly matching TRBD1 (6 bases). The germline V gene encodes CDR1 MNHEY and CDR2 SMNVEV (reference sequence). Trimming took off 6 bases at V and 1 base at J, with 21 bases between the two ends. CDR3 size: 17 residues. The CDR3 bases are TGTGCCAGCAGGAGTAGTAAAACGGCAGGGGCGAACACTGAAGCTTTCTTT. Translation gives CASRSSKTAGANTEAFF.